This T cell receptor beta chain was recovered during a study of blood T cell repertoires in COVID-19 (TCRdb year 2020). About the investigation overall: Collaborator samples came from the United States, Italy and Spain and covered acute and convalescent phases of COVID-19. Samples were obtained from the ongoing ImmuneRACE study (first 160 participants) and from 1,254 subjects provided by 6 global collaborators. Nearly every sample came with metadata listing a de-identified subject ID, COVID-19 status, age in years and sex. The material from the prospective study consisted of cDNA or gDNA derived from T cells, B-cell-depleted T cells, or PBMCs. Where available, HLA class I and class II types were taken from metadata supplied by the sample provider and were not determined by assay-based typing. Subjects who had been exposed to COVID-19, were actively infected with it, or had recovered from it provided the deeply sampled blood TCRbeta repertoires that made up the dataset. The repertoires were made available in a free public database intended to serve as a resource for research on the immune response to SARS-CoV-2. What the research found in general, with its limitations: Clinical and demographic metadata were provided uncurated, with the amount varying by source and participant.

Participants in the prospective study were aged about 18 to 100 years, lived in 20 to 25 United States geographic areas, and enrolled through a virtual design. To assign participants to cohorts, the prospective study relied on clinical history that participants themselves reported in a screening survey and a study questionnaire. In the prospective study, mobile phlebotomists collected whole blood, serum and a nasopharyngeal or oropharyngeal swab from each participant. Participants in the prospective study had the option to provide additional blood draws and questionnaires over a roughly two-month period. Before DNA extraction, prospective study blood samples were shipped either frozen or at room temperature. Reading the germline V gene gives CDR1 SQVTM and CDR2 ANQGSEA. The CDR3 numbers 17 residues from cysteine through phenylalanine. The DNA shown is the 51-base CDR3, in frame from base 1. The V end loses 1 base and the J end loses 0 bases, and a stretch of 16 bases separates them.

A note on this clone: The target of this receptor is not known. Base quality data are lacking; no much larger clone is found one base away.

TCRbeta CDR3 regions were amplified from genomic DNA by means of the immunoSEQ Assay, a bias-controlled multiplex PCR. As for the authors' bioinformatics: Within the assay, amplification of reference gene primers was used to estimate how many nucleated cells each sample contained. To quantify the absolute abundance of each unique TCRbeta CDR3 rearrangement, sequence reads were collapsed and filtered. For each sample, productive Simpson clonality was calculated as the square root of Simpson's diversity index over productive rearrangements. TCRdb took this table from immuneACCESS and kept in-frame rearrangements with V and J called. Such tables lack part of the clones; where checked against another copy, unresolved V genes explain under half of the gap, and the rest is unexplained. That table supplies the V and J calls and clone size; D and trimming were determined from the DNA. The sample table records some 250,000 clones; approximately 91% of these occur just once. The ten most abundant clones make up over 2% of the sample.

The sample was PBMCs or T cells enriched from blood (not recorded which). This sequence was found in a woman in her thirties or forties with acute COVID-19. The chain is assembled from TRBV29-1 and TRBJ2-4; the D region possibly corresponds to TRBD1 (6 bases align). This receptor has the CDR3 CSVEAKVGARAKNIQYF. At the DNA level, the sequence is TGCAGCGTTGAAGCCAAAGTGGGGGCTCGAGCCAAAAACATTCAGTACTTC.